The 25 T cell receptor beta chains below were found in one sample sequenced in a study of regulatory T cells in long-lasting Graves disease. Noted time point: persistent/refractory GD, antithyroid drugs over 5 years with positive TRAb. The TCR library was made from RNA extracted from PBMCs. Through Arm-PCR of CDR3 regions and iRepertoire HTBI primers, TCR beta libraries were built. TCRdb reanalysed the multiplex PCR reads using MiXCR and keeps one entry per CDR3 protein. The sample shows 420,000 or so distinct CDR3 sequences, 23% of them seen only once. Specimen: peripheral blood mononuclear cells (PBMCs), collected when the disease was refractory, from a patient treated with antithyroid drugs. The receptor set was obtained from a female donor with Graves disease.

This clonotype showed up many times. The chain couples TRBV28 to TRBJ1-5, with D hard to call. This CDR3 has 15 amino acids. The V and J ends lost 5 bases and 2 bases respectively, with 13 bases between them. Germline CDR1 and CDR2: MDHEN and SYDVKM. The CDR3: CASSRLARGNQPQHF. CDR3 DNA: TGTGCCAGCAGTCGGTTAGCGAGGGGCAATCAGCCCCAGCATTTT.

This clonotype has at least ten counts. The J gene is TRBJ2-4, the V gene TRBV28, with unresolved D. The V end lost 5 bases, the J end lost 1 base, and 9 bases lay between the germline ends. The CDR3 runs to 14 residues. Per the germline V gene, CDR1 is MDHEN and CDR2 is SYDVKM. This chain's CDR3 is CASSEAGAKNIQYF. The DNA of the CDR3 is TGTGCCAGCAGTGAGGCTGGGGCCAAAAACATTCAGTACTTC.

Remarks on this clonotype: No conserved phenylalanine or tryptophan is present at the end of the CDR3, so a read error is the likely explanation. This chain joins TRBV25-1 and TRBJ2-7, with TRBD1 matching 7 bases. This CDR3 is built from 14 residues. V gave up 6 bases and J gave up 5 bases; unmatched junction bases: 10. CDR1 MGHDK and CDR2 SYGVNS come from the germline V gene. CDR3 nucleotides: TGTGCCAGCAGCCGACAGGGTCTGTCTCACGAGCAGTACTCC. Residues: CASSRQGLSHEQYS.

V gene TRBV6-6 combines with J gene TRBJ2-7; D remains unclear. The germline gives CDR1 MNHNY, CDR2 SVGAGI (reference sequence). The CDR3 sequence is 20 residues long. Trimming pared 0 bases from V and 3 bases from J, leaving 27 bases between. This chain's CDR3 is CASSYSSLPLRFPHVYEQYF. CDR3 nucleotide sequence: TGTGCCAGCAGTTACTCGTCTCTCCCGCTCCGTTTTCCCCACGTCTACGAGCAGTACTTC.

This chain uses TRBV19 with TRBJ1-1; 11 bases match TRBD1. This CDR3 has 16 amino acids. Trimming cost V 7 bases and J 2 bases; bases outside gene matches: 9. Germline lookup yields CDR1 LNHDA and CDR2 SQIVND (reference sequence). The chain's CDR3 is CASIPTDRGLNTEAFF. Here the CDR3 DNA reads TGTGCCAGTATTCCGACGGACAGGGGGCTTAACACTGAAGCTTTCTTT.

The table lists this clonotype with many counts. This sequence joins TRBV28 and TRBJ1-5; no clear D. The CDR3 is made up of 14 amino acids. The V gene lost 4 bases and the J gene lost 7 bases, with 14 bases spanning the gap. Germline CDR1 and CDR2: MDHEN and SYDVKM. CDR3 region: CASSSPGEYQPQHF. The CDR3 coding sequence is TGTGCCAGCAGTTCCCCCGGGGAGTACCAGCCCCAGCATTTT.

This clonotype was observed many times. The J gene is TRBJ1-1, the V gene TRBV27; 7 nucleotides line up with TRBD1. This CDR3 spans 15 amino acids. The junction had 1 base not matched to a gene; V was cut back by 0 bases and J by 0 bases. The germline gives CDR1 MNHEY, CDR2 SMNVEV (reference sequence). CDR3 in DNA: TGTGCCAGCAGTTTATCAGGGACAGTGAACACTGAAGCTTTCTTT. Translation gives CASSLSGTVNTEAFF.

This clonotype has just a few counts. This chain joins TRBV9 and TRBJ1-1, with 7 positions matching TRBD1. The junction had 11 bases not matched to a gene; V was cut back by 0 bases and J by 6 bases. Looked up from germline, CDR1 is SGDLS and CDR2 is YYNGEE. This CDR3 is built from 16 residues. CDR3 protein: CASSVGGQLSLAEAFF. The CDR3 DNA follows: TGTGCCAGCAGCGTAGGGGGACAGTTAAGTCTCGCTGAAGCTTTCTTT.

This clonotype was counted at least ten times. The chain is built from TRBV12-3 or TRBV12-4 and TRBJ2-7; 11 bases are shared with TRBD1. Trimming at V came to 8 bases and at J to 2 bases, leaving 5 bases not matched to a gene. The CDR3 extends over 14 amino acids. The CDR3 sequence is CASGQGQGAYEQYF. For the CDR3, the DNA is TGTGCCAGCGGCCAGGGACAGGGGGCCTACGAGCAGTACTTC.

As regards this clonotype: The conserved final phenylalanine or tryptophan is absent from the CDR3, which likely points to a read error. The rearrangement links TRBV10-2 to TRBJ2-7; D may be TRBD1 or TRBD2 (6 bases each). Germline V gene data show CDR1 as WSHSY and CDR2 as SAAADI. The CDR3 spans 15 residues. The V end lost 3 bases, the J end lost 2 bases, and 14 bases lay between the germline ends. CDR3 loop: CASSELTGRTYEQYL. The DNA for the CDR3 is TGCGCCAGCAGTGAATTAACAGGGAGGACCTACGAGCAGTACCTC.

This chain uses TRBV5-1 with TRBJ1-1; 7 bases match TRBD1. Trimming took 4 bases from V and 3 from J; bases not matched to a gene: 9. The CDR3 sequence is 15 residues long. CDR1 and CDR2 (germline): SGHRS, YFSETQ. The CDR3 spells CASSRRQGGYTEAFF. The CDR3 DNA is TGCGCCAGCAGCCGCCGACAGGGCGGGTACACTGAAGCTTTCTTT.

The sample holds many counts of this clonotype. V is TRBV2 and J is TRBJ1-1, with a weak D call TRBD1 (5 bases). CDR3 length equals 14 residues. Germline CDR1 is SNHLY and CDR2 is FYNNEI. The germline V and J ends were trimmed by 8 bases and 1 base, with 14 bases remaining between them. CDR3 DNA sequence: TGTGCCAGCCTTAAGGTTGGGGCGAACACTGAAGCTTTCTTT. Translated: CASLKVGANTEAFF.

This clonotype appeared many times. V usage is TRBV30 and J usage is TRBJ1-2, with D possibly TRBD1 on 5 matching bases. Germline assignment: CDR1 GTSNPN and CDR2 SVGIG (reference sequence). The V end was cut by 2 bases, the J end by 4 bases, with 14 bases between. This CDR3 contains 14 residues. Here the CDR3 reads CAWSRQGTGYGYTF. CDR3 DNA: TGTGCCTGGAGTCGCCAGGGTACAGGCTATGGCTACACCTTC.

The chain recombines TRBV29-1 with TRBJ2-2, with 7 bases identical to TRBD1. The CDR3 totals 13 residues. Trimming removed 6 bases from V and 1 base from J; junction bases left unmatched: 2. Germline lookup yields CDR1 SQVTM and CDR2 ANQGSEA. CDR3 nucleotide sequence: TGCAGCGTGAACAGGGGGAACACCGGGGAGCTGTTTTTT. Encoded protein: CSVNRGNTGELFF.

V usage is TRBV5-1 and J usage is TRBJ2-7; D gene ambiguous. V lost 2 bases and J lost 6, with 6 bases in between. The CDR3 sequence is 11 residues long. In germline, CDR1 is SGHRS, CDR2 YFSETQ. The CDR3 reads CASSFKSEQYF. CDR3 DNA: TGCGCCAGCAGCTTTAAGTCCGAGCAGTACTTC.

This clonotype was seen a few times. This chain joins TRBV6-2 or TRBV6-3 and TRBJ1-1; 8 bases are shared with TRBD1. V lost 0 bases, J lost 4 bases, and 4 bases stayed unmatched. The CDR3 is 15 residues long. Germline assignment: CDR1 MNHEY and CDR2 SVGEGT. DNA for the CDR3: TGTGCCAGCAGTTACTCGTACGGACAGGGCACTGAAGCTTTCTTT. It codes for CASSYSYGQGTEAFF.

This chain connects TRBV19 to TRBJ2-7; D possibly corresponds to TRBD1 (5 bases). V was clipped by 8 bases and J by 0 bases, with 11 bases between them. Germline values: CDR1 LNHDA, CDR2 SQIVND (reference sequence). This CDR3 has 13 amino acids. The CDR3 bases are TGTGCCAGTGCAGCAACAGGCTCCTACGAGCAGTACTTC. Its protein product is CASAATGSYEQYF.

The chain employs TRBV3-1 and TRBJ1-1; D remains ambiguous. V lost 4 bases to trimming and J lost 0 bases, with 15 bases between them. The CDR3 is made up of 16 amino acids. Germline V gene lookup returns CDR1 LGHDT and CDR2 YNNKEL (reference sequence). The CDR3 sequence is CASSPLGRVMNTEAFF. For the CDR3, the DNA is TGTGCCAGCAGCCCCCTGGGGAGAGTCATGAACACTGAAGCTTTCTTT.

This clonotype was observed a handful of times. The genes are TRBV20-1 and TRBJ1-6, with 7 bases fitting TRBD1. The CDR3 contains 15 residues. Per the germline V gene, CDR1 is DFQATT and CDR2 is SNEGSKA (reference sequence). J gave up 6 bases and V 0 bases, and 5 bases lay outside the gene matches. CDR3 bases: TGCAGTGCTAGAGATGTGCAGGGGGGTAATTCACCCCTCCACTTT. Translating gives CSARDVQGGNSPLHF.

This chain uses TRBV3-1 with TRBJ1-5; D gene ambiguous. Trimming left V 0 bases short and J 2 bases short, with 20 bases between. Germline CDR1 reads LGHDT; CDR2 reads YNNKEL (reference sequence). The CDR3 loop spans 19 amino acids. The CDR3 coding sequence is TGTGCCAGCAGCCAAGAAAGGGAGGCCAGCGCCCTGCGCAATCAGCCCCAGCATTTT. Translating gives CASSQEREASALRNQPQHF.

This clonotype was counted at least ten times. The rearrangement uses TRBV11-2 and TRBJ2-2; TRBD2 matches at 10 bases. The CDR3 spans 16 residues. Germline V gene data show CDR1 as SGHAT and CDR2 as FQNNGV. Trimming removed 5 bases from V and 4 bases from J; junction bases left unmatched: 7. The CDR3 sequence is CASSPNLAGVTGELFF. CDR3 in DNA: TGTGCCAGCAGCCCAAACCTAGCGGGAGTCACCGGGGAGCTGTTTTTT. The full variable domain, rest sourced from reference TRBV11-2 and TRBJ2-2, is EAGVAQSPRYKIIEKRQSVAFWCNPISGHATLYWYQQILGQGPKLLIQFQNNGVVDDSQLPKDRFSAERLKGVDSTLKIQPAKLEDSAVYLCASSPNLAGVTGELFFGEGSRLTVL.

At least ten counts were recorded for this clonotype. The rearrangement joins TRBV5-1 to TRBJ2-3; 7 nucleotides match TRBD2. Germline assignment: CDR1 SGHRS and CDR2 YFSETQ. With 4 bases clipped from V and 1 base from J, the junction kept 0 bases outside the gene matches. CDR3 length: 13 amino acids. DNA of the CDR3: TGCGCCAGCAGCGGGGGGGGCACAGATACGCAGTATTTT. This translates into CASSGGGTDTQYF.

The chain recombines TRBV5-6 with TRBJ1-3; D remains ambiguous. Germline V CDR1 and CDR2: SGHDT, YYEEEE. Trimming shortened V by 4 bases and J by 0 bases, and 8 bases separated the two germline ends. The CDR3 contains 14 residues. CDR3 residues: CASSPGNSGNTIYF. CDR3 DNA: TGTGCCAGCAGCCCAGGAAACTCTGGAAACACCATATATTTT.

V usage is TRBV6-2 or TRBV6-3 and J usage is TRBJ2-2; possibly TRBD2 for D (5 bases). Trimming removed 4 bases at V and 4 bases at J, with 13 bases between. The CDR3 has 15 amino acids. The germline V gene encodes CDR1 MNHEY and CDR2 SVGEGT. CDR3 DNA: TGTGCCAGCAGTTCCGGGCCACTAGGCACCGGGGAGCTGTTTTTT. This sequence encodes CASSSGPLGTGELFF.

The chain combines TRBV7-8 with TRBJ2-1; D may be TRBD1 or TRBD2 (5 bases each). CDR1 is SGHVS, CDR2 FQNEAQ, per germline. V gave up 2 bases and J gave up 1 base, with 18 bases separating them. The CDR3 runs to 18 residues. The CDR3 bases are TGTGCCAGCAGCTTACTTCTTCCGGGGCTGAAATCCTACAATGAGCAGTTCTTC. This gives the protein CASSLLLPGLKSYNEQFF.